The 20 T cell receptor beta chains in this list originate from one sample, sequenced in a study of T cells in Graves' hyperthyroidism and ophthalmopathy. TCR beta CDR3 sequences were amplified from RNA transcripts. RT-PCR in the first round (using the HTBI primer set) targeted the TCR CDR3. TCRdb processed the multiplex PCR reads anew with MiXCR; each CDR3 protein has one entry. The data contain 300,000 to 400,000 distinct CDR3 sequences, roughly a fifth of them singletons. The source material was blood. These receptors were taken from a woman between 45 and 65 years old with Graves' hyperthyroidism.

This clonotype is a singleton in its sample. The CDR3 region is CASSPPGLAGGQDTQYF. CDR3 sequence (DNA): TGTGCCAGCAGCCCCCCCGGACTAGCGGGGGGGCAAGATACGCAGTATTTT. The rearrangement joins TRBV3-1 to TRBJ2-3, with TRBD2 matching 15 bases. The CDR3 runs 17 residues. Looked up from germline, CDR1 is LGHDT and CDR2 is YNNKEL (reference sequence). J lost 5 bases, V lost 4 bases, and 7 bases had no gene match.

This clonotype occurred many times. DNA of the CDR3: TGCGCCAGCAGCTTCGGAGGGGTAACTGAAGCTTTCTTT. Amino acid sequence: CASSFGGVTEAFF. The rearrangement joins TRBV5-1 to TRBJ1-1, with a possible D match to TRBD1 (5 bases). This CDR3 spans 13 amino acids. From germline, CDR1 is SGHRS and CDR2 YFSETQ. Trimming pared 2 bases from V and 5 bases from J, leaving 10 bases between. The variable domain in full, with the rest retrieved from reference TRBV5-1 and TRBJ1-1, is KAGVTQTPRYLIKTRGQQVTLSCSPISGHRSVSWYQQTPGQGLQFLFEYFSETQRNKGNFPGRFSGRQFSNSRSEMNVSTLELGDSALYLCASSFGGVTEAFFGQGTRLTVV.

The V call is TRBV28, the J call TRBJ1-5; 10 positions agree with TRBD1. The CDR3 is 15 amino acids. Trimming at V came to 6 bases and at J to 5 bases, leaving 7 bases not matched to a gene. CDR1 is MDHEN, CDR2 SYDVKM, per germline. The DNA for the CDR3 is TGTGCCAGCAGACGACAGGGGGCAAGCGATCAGCCCCAGCATTTT. Its translation: CASRRQGASDQPQHF.

This clonotype was seen repeatedly, ten times or more. J is TRBJ1-1 and V is TRBV3-1; D is uncertain. V was clipped by 6 bases and J by 0 bases, with 11 bases between them. The germline CDR1 and CDR2 sequences are LGHDT and YNNKEL (reference sequence). The CDR3 loop spans 14 amino acids. Written as DNA, the CDR3 is TGTGCCAGCAGGAGAGACGGAATGAACACTGAAGCTTTCTTT. Translation: CASRRDGMNTEAFF.

This clonotype showed up many times. The V and J genes are TRBV29-1 and TRBJ2-1; 10 bases match TRBD2. CDR3 size: 17 residues. V lost 7 bases, J lost 3 bases, and 15 bases stayed unmatched. Germline CDR1 SQVTM, CDR2 ANQGSEA. The CDR3: CSAISTRRTSGYNEQFF. CDR3 nucleotide sequence: TGCAGCGCCATATCAACCAGACGGACTAGCGGCTACAATGAGCAGTTCTTC.

This clonotype was counted many times. The chain has TRBV12-3 or TRBV12-4 and TRBJ2-2; D not resolved. V shed 2 bases and J shed 4 bases, with 8 bases lying between them. The CDR3 totals 14 residues. CDR3 in amino acids: CASSLSLITGELFF. The CDR3 DNA reads as TGTGCCAGCAGTTTATCCCTGATCACCGGGGAGCTGTTTTTT.

This clonotype was seen ten or more times. The J gene is TRBJ2-3, the V gene TRBV7-3; 11 bases are shared with TRBD1. From germline, CDR1 is SGHTA and CDR2 FQGTGA. With 4 bases clipped from V and 4 bases from J, the junction kept 4 bases outside the gene matches. CDR3 size: 15 residues. The CDR3 region is CASSWGQGVADTQYF. As DNA, the CDR3 is TGTGCCAGCAGCTGGGGACAGGGGGTCGCAGATACGCAGTATTTT.

This clonotype was counted at least ten times. The V and J genes are TRBV20-1 and TRBJ2-5; 11 bases align to TRBD2. The ends lost 0 bases at V and 7 bases at J; junction bases unmatched: 7. The CDR3 is 15 residues long. Germline assignment: CDR1 DFQATT and CDR2 SNEGSKA (reference sequence). The DNA of the CDR3 is TGCAGTGCTAGAGATCTCGTAGCGGGAGGGCCGACCCAGTACTTC. Translated, it gives CSARDLVAGGPTQYF.

The chain is built from TRBV9 and TRBJ1-2; a weak D match, TRBD1 (6 bases). This CDR3 is built from 15 residues. CDR1 is SGDLS and CDR2 is YYNGEE in the germline V gene. V was pared by 2 bases and J by 0 bases, with 11 bases between. The CDR3 sequence is CASSVVDSANYGYTF. The CDR3 DNA reads TGTGCCAGCAGCGTCGTGGACAGTGCTAACTATGGCTACACCTTC.

This clonotype was counted at least ten times. The chain has TRBV5-1 and TRBJ2-1; a possible D gene is TRBD2 (6 bases). From germline, CDR1 is SGHRS and CDR2 YFSETQ. The CDR3 contains 16 residues. Trimming left V 4 bases short and J 0 bases short, with 14 bases between. The CDR3 region has the DNA TGCGCCAGCAGCCGAGGTGGAGGGAGCTCCTACAATGAGCAGTTCTTC. Protein: CASSRGGGSSYNEQFF. Full variable domain (missing parts from reference TRBV5-1 and TRBJ2-1): KAGVTQTPRYLIKTRGQQVTLSCSPISGHRSVSWYQQTPGQGLQFLFEYFSETQRNKGNFPGRFSGRQFSNSRSEMNVSTLELGDSALYLCASSRGGGSSYNEQFFGPGTRLTVL.

In this sample, this clonotype turned up many times. The genes are TRBV6-1 and TRBJ2-5; TRBD2 matches at 7 bases. Losses at the gene ends were 9 bases for V and 4 bases for J; bases not matched to a gene: 14. CDR1 is MNHNS, CDR2 SASEGT, per germline. The CDR3 has 15 residues. The CDR3 protein is CASLPGLPKGETQYF. The CDR3 nucleotides read TGTGCCAGTTTACCGGGACTACCTAAGGGAGAGACCCAGTACTTC.

There are many counts of this clonotype. V usage is TRBV28 and J usage is TRBJ2-2; D gene uncertain. Germline lookup yields CDR1 MDHEN and CDR2 SYDVKM. With 6 bases removed from V and 4 bases from J, the gap between germline ends came to 9 bases. This CDR3 is 13 amino acids long. The CDR3 is CASSLEFTGELFF. DNA for the CDR3: TGTGCCAGCAGCCTGGAGTTCACCGGGGAGCTGTTTTTT.

Many counts were recorded for this clonotype. The gene calls are TRBV19 and TRBJ1-5; the D is unclear. The V gene lost 3 bases and the J gene lost 4 bases, with 10 bases spanning the gap. Germline CDR1 and CDR2: LNHDA and SQIVND (reference sequence). The CDR3 totals 14 residues. The CDR3 spells CASSILDLNQPQHF. The CDR3 DNA follows: TGTGCCAGTAGTATCCTCGACCTAAATCAGCCCCAGCATTTT.

This clonotype was recorded at least ten times. CDR3 region: CASSRDTLYGYTF. The DNA of the CDR3 is TGTGCCAGCAGCCGGGACACCCTCTATGGCTACACCTTC. The chain carries TRBV7-9 and TRBJ1-2, with D maybe TRBD1 (6 bases). The CDR3 totals 13 residues. The V gene lost 5 bases and the J gene lost 4 bases, with 11 bases spanning the gap. The germline CDR1 and CDR2 sequences are SEHNR and FQNEAQ (reference sequence).

The J gene is TRBJ2-1, the V gene TRBV24-1; D is perhaps TRBD1 or TRBD2 (5 bases each). This CDR3 is 14 amino acids long. Per germline, CDR1 KGHDR and CDR2 SFDVKD. V lost 5 bases to trimming and J lost 7 bases, with 14 bases between them. CDR3 residues: CATSVDGGRNEQFF. Written as DNA, the CDR3 is TGTGCCACCAGTGTTGATGGGGGAAGGAATGAGCAGTTCTTC.

This clonotype was observed a handful of times. The rearrangement uses TRBV5-6 and TRBJ2-1, with 8 bases aligning to TRBD1. The CDR3 extends over 13 amino acids. Germline assignment: CDR1 SGHDT and CDR2 YYEEEE. V lost 4 bases to trimming and J lost 9 bases; unmatched junction nucleotides: 6. CDR3 protein: CASSPEDRVEQFF. The CDR3 DNA reads as TGTGCCAGCAGCCCGGAGGACAGGGTTGAGCAGTTCTTC.

This clonotype was picked up many times. The CDR3 DNA reads as TGTGCCAGCAGGACAGGCGAGCCCGGGGAGCTGTTTTTT. It translates to CASRTGEPGELFF. The chain carries TRBV6-1 and TRBJ2-2; TRBD1 might be the D (6 bases). The V gene's germline CDR1 is MNHNS and CDR2 SASEGT. V gave up 6 bases and J gave up 6 bases, with 11 bases separating them. This CDR3 comprises 13 residues.

About this clonotype: Sequence at one end of the junction differs from germline and may be a read error. The gene calls are TRBV3-1 and TRBJ2-5; the match to TRBD2 covers 10 bases. CDR3 size: 16 residues. Germline V lookup: CDR1 LGHDT, CDR2 YNNKEL (reference sequence). CDR3 residues: CVSSQDPLAGEETQYF. Here the CDR3 DNA reads TGTGTCAGCAGCCAAGATCCCCTAGCGGGGGAAGAGACCCAGTACTTC.

This clonotype was picked up many times. CDR3 region: CASSPGTSGSAGELFF. As DNA, the CDR3 is TGTGCCAGCAGCCCGGGGACTAGCGGGAGTGCCGGGGAGCTGTTTTTT. V and J are TRBV11-1 and TRBJ2-2, with TRBD2 matching 14 bases. The CDR3 is 16 amino acids. J lost 6 bases, V lost 5 bases, and 5 bases had no gene match. The germline CDR1 and CDR2 sequences are SGHAT and FQDESV (reference sequence).

This chain connects TRBV24-1 to TRBJ2-3, with TRBD2 matching 11 bases. Germline loops: CDR1 KGHDR, CDR2 SFDVKD. The CDR3 consists of 15 residues. Germline trimming cut 0 bases from V and 5 bases from J; bases unmatched to any gene: 0. The CDR3 spells CATSDLTSGGDTQYF. The CDR3 bases are TGTGCCACCAGTGATTTGACTAGCGGGGGAGATACGCAGTATTTT.